The 14 T cell receptor beta chains in this list originate from one sample, sequenced in a study of identifying expanded T cells in peripheral blood. Sequencing was performed with immunoSEQ multiplex PCR; in TCRdb, only in-frame clones are kept and a portion is missing. The repertoire includes some 91,000 clones, around 88% of them detected once, and around 4.1% sits in the top ten. Specimen: blood. Source of these receptors: a person aged 18 to 75 in good health.

The chain couples TRBV28 to TRBJ2-3, with a tentative D call TRBD1 (6 bases). Germline CDR1 MDHEN, CDR2 SYDVKM. CDR3 length: 14 amino acids. Trimming removed 7 bases at V and 2 bases at J, with 13 bases between. DNA of the CDR3: TGTGCCAGCATTTCCGGACAGTTCACAGATACGCAGTATTTT. Its protein is CASISGQFTDTQYF.

The chain's CDR3 is CASRRQGHGELFF. The CDR3 DNA is TGTGCCAGCAGGCGACAGGGGCACGGGGAGCTGTTTTTT. The V and J genes are TRBV6-5 and TRBJ2-2, with 8 positions matching TRBD1. The CDR3 is 13 amino acids. From germline, CDR1 is MNHEY and CDR2 SVGAGI. V dropped 6 bases and J dropped 7; count of bases not matched to a gene: 4.

The chain is built from TRBV4-2 and TRBJ2-3; weak D call: TRBD2 (5 bases). The CDR3 runs 17 residues. The V gene lost 3 bases and the J gene lost 1 base, with 17 bases spanning the gap. The germline gives CDR1 LGHNA, CDR2 YNFKEQ. The DNA of the CDR3 is TGTGCCAGCAGCCAGGATCTCCCGGGATCACGCACAGATACGCAGTATTTT. This sequence encodes CASSQDLPGSRTDTQYF.

The CDR3 DNA follows: TGTGCCAGTAACCGGGAAGGACGGCATGAAAAACTGTTTTTT. Amino acid sequence: CASNREGRHEKLFF. The chain has TRBV28 and TRBJ1-4; D is uncertain. V was shortened by 9 bases and J by 6 bases, with 17 bases between the two germline ends. This CDR3 has 14 residues. The germline V gene has CDR1 MDHEN and CDR2 SYDVKM.

The table lists this clone with a few counts. The rearrangement links TRBV2 to TRBJ1-2; D gene ambiguous. V was pared by 6 bases and J by 2 bases, with 13 bases between. Germline V gene data show CDR1 as SNHLY and CDR2 as FYNNEI. The CDR3 runs to 14 residues. CDR3 protein: CASSIDTANYGYTF. The CDR3 nucleotides are TGTGCCAGCAGCATCGACACCGCGAACTATGGCTACACCTTC.

J is TRBJ2-2 and V is TRBV5-1; 8 nucleotides agree with TRBD2. The V gene end was trimmed by 2 bases and the J gene end by 2 bases; junction bases not matched to a gene: 2. The CDR3 runs 15 residues. CDR1 and CDR2 from the germline V gene are SGHRS and YFSETQ. The CDR3 DNA reads as TGCGCCAGCAGCTTTCGGGAGGGAAACACCGGGGAGCTGTTTTTT. It encodes CASSFREGNTGELFF.

This clone was found once. The rearrangement links TRBV13 to TRBJ2-1; the D gene is possibly TRBD2 (6 bases). CDR3 length: 15 amino acids. Germline lookup yields CDR1 PRHDT and CDR2 FYEKMQ (reference sequence). V lost 10 bases and J lost 6, with 22 bases in between. In nucleotides, the CDR3 is TGTGCCACCTCCTCCGGGACTCTGACCCCCAATGAGCAGTTCTTC. It codes for CATSSGTLTPNEQFF.

This clone turned up a few times. J is TRBJ2-7 and V is TRBV27, with 7 bases fitting TRBD1. V dropped 2 bases and J dropped 6; count of bases not matched to a gene: 7. This CDR3 region has 14 residues. Looked up from germline, CDR1 is MNHEY and CDR2 is SMNVEV (reference sequence). CDR3 residues: CASSLRRNRGEQYF. The CDR3, as DNA: TGTGCCAGCAGTTTAAGGCGAAACAGGGGCGAGCAGTACTTC.

This sequence joins TRBV10-3 and TRBJ1-3; a possible D gene is TRBD1 (5 bases). Germline-derived CDR1 and CDR2 are ENHRY and SYGVKD. The V and J ends lost 10 bases and 4 bases respectively, with 17 bases between them. The CDR3 loop spans 14 amino acids. The CDR3 DNA sequence: TGTGCCACGGGACTCAGGGAATCCGGAAACACCATATATTTT. Translated, it gives CATGLRESGNTIYF.

The chain carries TRBV4-1 and TRBJ1-4; D might be TRBD1 (6 bases). V was shortened by 4 bases and J by 7 bases, with 16 bases between the two germline ends. The CDR3 has 15 amino acids. The V gene's germline CDR1 is MGHRA and CDR2 YSYEKL. The CDR3 here is CASSLQQGIGEKLFF. The CDR3 DNA follows: TGCGCCAGCAGCCTGCAACAGGGTATAGGTGAAAAACTGTTTTTT.

The chain carries TRBV19 and TRBJ2-7; TRBD2 aligns across 9 bases. The CDR3 has 15 residues. J gave up 7 bases and V 5 bases, and 12 bases lay outside the gene matches. The germline gives CDR1 LNHDA, CDR2 SQIVND (reference sequence). CDR3 in amino acids: CASSPPGGGAREQYF. CDR3 bases: TGTGCCAGTAGTCCCCCGGGCGGGGGGGCGCGGGAGCAGTACTTC.

The chain joins TRBV28 to TRBJ1-2; D remains ambiguous. CDR1 and CDR2 (germline): MDHEN, SYDVKM. The CDR3 covers 13 residues. V lost 2 bases, J lost 5 bases, and 9 bases lay in between. CDR3 coding DNA: TGTGCCAGCAGTTTAAAGAAGACTTATGGCTACACCTTC. The encoded protein is CASSLKKTYGYTF.

This chain links TRBV9 with TRBJ1-4; 7 bases map to TRBD1. The CDR3 is 14 residues long. V lost 3 bases, J lost 7 bases, and 6 bases stayed unmatched. Germline assignment: CDR1 SGDLS and CDR2 YYNGEE. The CDR3 coding sequence is TGTGCCAGCAGCGCCCAGGGGGTATCTGAAAAACTGTTTTTT. Protein: CASSAQGVSEKLFF.

The chain uses TRBV19 and TRBJ2-7; D gene unclear. Germline V CDR1 and CDR2: LNHDA, SQIVND (reference sequence). The CDR3 spans 13 residues. V lost 3 bases to trimming and J lost 2 bases, with 8 bases between them. The CDR3 DNA sequence: TGTGCCAGTAGTATTGGCAACACCTACGAGCAGTACTTC. It encodes CASSIGNTYEQYF.